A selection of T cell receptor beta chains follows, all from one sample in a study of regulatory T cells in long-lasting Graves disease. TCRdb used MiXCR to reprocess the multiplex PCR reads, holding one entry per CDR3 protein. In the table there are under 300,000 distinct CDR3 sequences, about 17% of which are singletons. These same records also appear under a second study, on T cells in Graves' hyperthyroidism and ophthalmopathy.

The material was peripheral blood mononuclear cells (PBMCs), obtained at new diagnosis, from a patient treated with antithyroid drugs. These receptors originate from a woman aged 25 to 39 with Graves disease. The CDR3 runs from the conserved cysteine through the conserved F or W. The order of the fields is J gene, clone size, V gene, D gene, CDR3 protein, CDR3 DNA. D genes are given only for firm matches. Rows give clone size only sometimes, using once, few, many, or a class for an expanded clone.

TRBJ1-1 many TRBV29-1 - CSVAQVWGNTEAFF TGCAGCGTTGCCCAGGTCTGGGGGAACACTGAAGCTTTCTTT
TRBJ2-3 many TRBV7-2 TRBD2 CASSLSTAGADTQYF TGTGCCAGCAGCTTAAGTACAGCGGGGGCCGATACGCAGTATTTT
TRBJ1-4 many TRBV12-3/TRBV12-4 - CASSQGNEKLFF TGTGCCAGCTCTCAGGGAAATGAAAAACTGTTTTTT
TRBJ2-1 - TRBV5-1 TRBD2 CASSFLTGGNNERFF TGCGCCAGCAGCTTCCTTACGGGGGGGAACAATGAGCGGTTCTTC
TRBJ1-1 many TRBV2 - CASSEGFSSNTEAFF TGTGCCAGCAGTGAAGGTTTCAGTTCGAACACTGAAGCTTTCTTT
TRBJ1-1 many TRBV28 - CASVGTVNTEAFF TGTGCCAGCGTTGGCACTGTGAACACTGAAGCTTTCTTT
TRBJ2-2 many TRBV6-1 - CASTFSPNTGELFF TGTGCCAGTACATTTTCTCCGAACACCGGGGAGCTGTTTTTT
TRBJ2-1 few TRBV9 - CASSGVLGRRDNEQFF TGTGCCAGCAGCGGAGTACTCGGACGCCGAGACAATGAGCAGTTCTTC
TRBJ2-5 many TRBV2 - CASSVDSQETQYF TGTGCCAGCAGCGTGGACAGCCAAGAGACCCAGTACTTC
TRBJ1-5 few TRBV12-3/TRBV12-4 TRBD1 CASSSRTVSLWTGDQPQHF TGTGCCAGCAGTTCGAGAACTGTATCTCTCTGGACAGGGGATCAGCCCCAGCATTTT
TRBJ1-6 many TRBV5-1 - CASSHYGSYNSPLHF TGCGCCAGCAGCCACTACGGCTCCTATAATTCACCCCTCCACTTT
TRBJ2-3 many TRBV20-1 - CSARDRWGGATDTQYF TGCAGTGCTAGAGATCGGTGGGGGGGGGCCACAGATACGCAGTATTTT
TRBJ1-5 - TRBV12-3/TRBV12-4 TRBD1 CASRTGTGTQPQHF TGTGCCAGCAGGACCGGGACAGGGACTCAGCCCCAGCATTTT
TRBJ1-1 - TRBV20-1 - CSAPLRNEAFF TGCAGTGCCCCTTTAAGGAATGAAGCTTTCTTT
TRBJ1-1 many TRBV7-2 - CASSFDSNTEAFF TGTGCCAGCAGCTTCGACTCGAACACTGAAGCTTTCTTT
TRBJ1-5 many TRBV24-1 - CATSEGPYQPQHF TGTGCCACCAGTGAGGGACCATATCAGCCCCAGCATTTT